This T cell receptor (beta chain) was sequenced in a study of early T cells in non-severe SARS-CoV-2 infection (dated by TCRdb to the early 2020s). A note on the overall study: Because TCR sequencing was done on bulk RNA from unsorted whole blood, the alpha and beta chains could not be paired. What the study reported, not specific to this receptor: Matching against VDJdb was skewed toward anti-spike CD8 responses, likely underestimated virus-specific expansions, and missed private and CD4 specificities.

Only a few counts were recorded for this clonotype. Which antigen it targets is not known. Mismatch with germline at one junction end may stem from a read error. The study was a case-control design nested within a healthcare worker cohort in London, UK, with weekly nasopharyngeal swab PCR tests and blood sampling. Between 23 and 31 March 2020, the week of the UK lockdown, healthcare workers were enrolled and then followed up weekly for as long as 16 weeks. The library was produced with 5' RACE. Instrument used: NextSeq 500. The TCR library protocol attached unique molecular identifiers to individual cDNA molecules to correct for sequencing error and PCR bias. TCR alpha and beta chains were both sequenced, and the abundances of alpha and beta sequences in each sample were closely correlated with each other. The paper's data handling went like this. Decombinator V4 was used to perform V gene, J gene and CDR3 annotation of TCR sequences. TCRs were defined as expanded if a significant change between any two time points was detected under a Poisson model with p below 0.0001. TCR abundances were normalised to the total number of TCRs sequenced per sample and expressed as counts per million. MAIT TCRs were defined by TRAV1-2 paired with TRAJ12, TRAJ20 or TRAJ33, and iNKT TCRs by TRAV10 paired with TRAJ18. VDJdb, accessed 1 November 2021, was searched for CMV, EBV and SARS-CoV-2 annotated TCRs, excluding TCRs annotated for multiple antigens. Starting from the raw public reads, TCRdb applied fastp trimming at Q25, assembled clones with MiXCR and retained in-frame beta chains. Duplicate CDR3 protein sequences are folded into a single record with the most common DNA and genes. The authors' filters were not applied to this entry. This sample comprises more than 90,000 distinct CDR3 sequences, about 12% of them detected only once. Of the sample, 2% to 2.5% falls within the top ten clones.

Reading from cysteine to phenylalanine, the CDR3 counts 11 amino acids. The sequence is cut down to CDR3 DNA, 33 bases in frame from base 1. From a lookup of the germline V gene, CDR1 and CDR2 are SGHTA and FQGNSA. The specimen sequenced was whole blood. This clonotype originated in an adult who was a healthcare worker with PCR-confirmed SARS-CoV-2 infection or an uninfected control (not recorded which). The chain couples TRBV7-2 to TRBJ2-7, with the identity of the D gene unclear. This receptor has the CDR3 CASSLGYGQYF. The nucleotide sequence is TGTGCCAGCAGCCTAGGGTACGGGCAGTACTTC.